The present entry profiles one TCR beta chain with its context. The V end was cut by 9 bases, the J end by 4 bases, with 21 bases between. The CDR3 is made up of 15 amino acids. CDR1 and CDR2 from the germline V gene are LNHDA and SQIVND (reference sequence). This entry belongs to a study of blood T cell repertoires in COVID-19. Study information: The samples span acute and convalescent COVID-19 from the United States, Italy and Spain. T cells, B-cell-depleted T cells, or PBMCs supplied cDNA or gDNA.

Data came from immunoSEQ multiplex PCR; TCRdb stores just in-frame clones and leaves some out. The sample records around 180,000 clones, roughly 80% being singletons. The rearrangement uses TRBV19 and TRBJ1-2; a possible D gene is TRBD1 (6 bases). The sequencing sample was made of peripheral blood. The source is a woman over 75 with COVID-19, enrolled during active disease. CDR3 nucleotides: TGTGCCAGCCAGTCCCGCGGGGGGCGCGTCTATGGCTACACCTTC. Protein: CASQSRGGRVYGYTF.